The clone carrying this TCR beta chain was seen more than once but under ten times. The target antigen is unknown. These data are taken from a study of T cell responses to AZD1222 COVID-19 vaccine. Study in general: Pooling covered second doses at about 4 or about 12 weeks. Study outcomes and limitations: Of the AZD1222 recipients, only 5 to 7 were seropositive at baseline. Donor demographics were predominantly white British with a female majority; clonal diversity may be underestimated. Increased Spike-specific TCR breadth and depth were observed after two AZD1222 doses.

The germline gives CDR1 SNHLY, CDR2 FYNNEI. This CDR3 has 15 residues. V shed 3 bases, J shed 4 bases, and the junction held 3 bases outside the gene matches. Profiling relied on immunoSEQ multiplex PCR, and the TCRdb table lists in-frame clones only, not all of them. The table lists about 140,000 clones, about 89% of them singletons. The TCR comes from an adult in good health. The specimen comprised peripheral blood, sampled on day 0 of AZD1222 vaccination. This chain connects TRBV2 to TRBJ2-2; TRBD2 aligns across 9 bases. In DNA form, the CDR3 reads TGTGCCAGCAGTGATCTAGCGGGGAGCACCGGGGAGCTGTTTTTT. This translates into CASSDLAGSTGELFF.